Below, 17 T cell receptor beta chains from the same sample are listed, as sequenced in a study of blood T cell repertoires in COVID-19. TCRdb's copy holds only in-frame clones and misses some; the assay was immunoSEQ multiplex PCR. The table records 200,000 to 300,000 clones, 75% to 90% of them present only once. The sequencing input was peripheral blood. The source of these receptors is a man between 25 and 39 years old with active or convalescent COVID-19.

The CDR3 spells CASSFARGSGYTF. The CDR3 DNA sequence: TGTGCCAGCAGTTTCGCGCGGGGGAGCGGCTACACCTTC. The V gene is TRBV12-3 or TRBV12-4, the J gene TRBJ1-2, with a weak D call TRBD1 (5 bases). The CDR3 has 13 residues. Trimming cost V 3 bases and J 8 bases, with 13 bases left between them.

The chain joins TRBV7-9 to TRBJ2-3; 9 positions match TRBD2. The CDR3 extends over 14 amino acids. CDR1 SEHNR and CDR2 FQNEAQ come from the germline V gene (reference sequence). Losses at the gene ends were 8 bases for V and 0 bases for J; bases not matched to a gene: 3. CDR3 protein: CASLRGGSTDTQYF. CDR3 bases: TGTGCCAGCCTGCGGGGGGGGAGCACAGATACGCAGTATTTT. The full variable domain, in which reference TRBV7-9 and TRBJ2-3 provide the parts outside the CDR3, is DTGVSQNPRHKITKRGQNVTFRCDPISEHNRLYWYRQTLGQGPEFLTYFQNEAQLEKSRLLSDRFSAERPKGSFSTLEIQRTEQGDSAMYLCASLRGGSTDTQYFGPGTRLTVL.

The chain is built from TRBV6-5 and TRBJ1-1, with 9 bases fitting TRBD1. Germline CDR1 is MNHEY and CDR2 is SVGAGI. The CDR3 is 14 amino acids. Unmatched junction bases numbered 4, after V lost 7 bases and J lost 1 base. The CDR3 DNA sequence: TGTGCCAGCAAGGACAGGGGAGAGAACACTGAAGCTTTCTTT. It translates to CASKDRGENTEAFF.

This chain connects TRBV12-5 to TRBJ2-3, with 9 bases lining up with TRBD2. Per the germline V gene, CDR1 is LGHNT and CDR2 is FRNRAP. The CDR3 totals 20 residues. With V trimmed by 2 bases and J by 0 bases, 15 bases remained unmatched. CDR3 sequence reads: CASGLPRGIAGALSTDTQYF. CDR3 nucleotides: TGTGCTAGTGGTTTGCCCCGGGGTATAGCGGGGGCCCTTAGCACAGATACGCAGTATTTT.

This clone was counted between two and nine times. The V and J genes are TRBV19 and TRBJ2-2; TRBD2 matches 8 bases. The germline gives CDR1 LNHDA, CDR2 SQIVND (reference sequence). The CDR3 length is 17 residues. With 4 bases clipped from V and 3 bases from J, the junction kept 10 bases outside the gene matches. The CDR3 bases are TGTGCCAGTAGTACCAAACCCCCGGGACTAGACACCGGGGAGCTGTTTTTT. Protein product: CASSTKPPGLDTGELFF.

A note on this clone: The sample carries other DNA sequences with the same CDR3. This chain connects TRBV27 to TRBJ2-1; TRBD2 aligns across 7 bases. Germline V lookup: CDR1 MNHEY, CDR2 SMNVEV (reference sequence). V lost 0 bases and J lost 3; bases outside the gene matches: 2. The CDR3 sequence is 15 residues long. CDR3: CASSLSSGGYNEQFF. Written as DNA, the CDR3 is TGTGCCAGCAGTTTATCGTCGGGGGGCTACAATGAGCAGTTCTTC.

The chain joins TRBV6-5 to TRBJ2-7; 7 bases are a match to TRBD1. Germline CDR1 reads MNHEY; CDR2 reads SVGAGI. The CDR3 has 13 amino acids. V dropped 6 bases and J dropped 7; count of bases not matched to a gene: 9. The CDR3 loop is CASSRDRPWEQYF. In DNA form, the CDR3 reads TGTGCCAGCAGCCGGGACAGACCCTGGGAGCAGTACTTC.

This chain connects TRBV7-2 to TRBJ2-7, with D perhaps TRBD2 (5 bases). This CDR3 spans 16 amino acids. Trimming took 5 bases from V and 2 from J, leaving 19 bases between them. The germline V gene has CDR1 SGHTA and CDR2 FQGNSA. CDR3 sequence: CASSRGSGRQPYEQYF. CDR3 sequence (DNA): TGTGCCAGCAGCCGGGGTTCCGGGCGGCAACCCTACGAGCAGTACTTC.

The rearrangement links TRBV6-5 to TRBJ1-1, with 9 positions matching TRBD1. Losses at the gene ends were 1 base for V and 1 base for J; bases not matched to a gene: 4. Germline V gene data show CDR1 as MNHEY and CDR2 as SVGAGI. This CDR3 is built from 16 residues. CDR3 amino acids: CASSYLRTGANTEAFF. The CDR3 DNA sequence: TGTGCCAGCAGTTACTTAAGGACAGGGGCGAACACTGAAGCTTTCTTT.

The chain links TRBV19 to TRBJ2-2; TRBD1 aligns across 10 bases. Germline V gene lookup returns CDR1 LNHDA and CDR2 SQIVND (reference sequence). CDR3 length: 14 residues. V gave up 5 bases and J gave up 7 bases; unmatched junction bases: 4. The CDR3 DNA reads TGTGCCAGTAGTGGGGACAGGGGTAGCGGGGAGCTGTTTTTT. As protein: CASSGDRGSGELFF.

The table lists this clone with a count of one. The chain has TRBV5-4 and TRBJ2-1, with D unresolved. The CDR3 totals 17 residues. In germline, CDR1 is SGHNT, CDR2 YYREEE (reference sequence). V was pared by 3 bases and J by 0 bases, with 16 bases between. The CDR3 nucleotides are TGTGCCAGCAGCTCAGCCCTGACACCAAGCTCCTACAATGAGCAGTTCTTC. Translation: CASSSALTPSSYNEQFF.

J is TRBJ1-2 and V is TRBV19; D is possibly TRBD1 (6 bases). Trimming cost V 3 bases and J 7 bases, with 12 bases left between them. Germline V gene sequence: CDR1 LNHDA, CDR2 SQIVND (reference sequence). The CDR3 has 13 residues. For the CDR3, the DNA is TGTGCCAGTAGTATTGGGGGCAGGAGTGGCTACACCTTC. Protein: CASSIGGRSGYTF.

The chain recombines TRBV5-8 with TRBJ1-2, with 7 bases aligning to TRBD1. This CDR3 contains 15 residues. With 5 bases clipped from V and 7 bases from J, the junction kept 14 bases outside the gene matches. CDR1 and CDR2 from the germline V gene are SGHTS and YDEGEE. The CDR3 bases are TGTGCCAGCAGTACCACAGGGGTAGGGATGAGTGGCTACACCTTC. It codes for CASSTTGVGMSGYTF.

The genes are TRBV5-1 and TRBJ2-5; 7 bases agree with TRBD2. V was clipped by 0 bases and J by 1 base; unmatched bases: 9. This CDR3 spans 17 amino acids. CDR1 and CDR2 from the germline V gene are SGHRS and YFSETQ. For the CDR3, the DNA is TGCGCCAGCAGCTTGGCCGGGACGGGGGGACCCCAAGAGACCCAGTACTTC. This encodes CASSLAGTGGPQETQYF.

The chain carries TRBV7-8 and TRBJ1-5; the match to TRBD1 covers 9 bases. The CDR3 sequence is 15 residues long. Germline trimming cut 5 bases from V and 4 bases from J; bases unmatched to any gene: 6. Germline-derived CDR1 and CDR2 are SGHVS and FQNEAQ. The CDR3 loop is CASSEWTGVNQPQHF. The CDR3 DNA is TGTGCCAGCAGCGAATGGACAGGGGTGAATCAGCCCCAGCATTTT.

V is TRBV10-3 and J is TRBJ2-1; the D gene is possibly TRBD2 (6 bases). CDR1 and CDR2 (germline): ENHRY, SYGVKD. The CDR3 consists of 15 residues. With 2 bases removed from V and 4 bases from J, the gap between germline ends came to 12 bases. CDR3 nucleotide sequence: TGTGCCATCAGTGAGCTGGATAGCGGATACAATGAGCAGTTCTTC. It codes for CAISELDSGYNEQFF.

The V gene is TRBV27, the J gene TRBJ2-5, with 9 bases aligning to TRBD2. Trimming at V came to 6 bases and at J to 2 bases, leaving 10 bases not matched to a gene. CDR3 length equals 16 residues. Germline CDR1 is MNHEY and CDR2 is SMNVEV (reference sequence). The CDR3 nucleotides read TGTGCCAGCAGCCCCTTAGCGGGGGAGAGTCAAGAGACCCAGTACTTC. Its translation: CASSPLAGESQETQYF.